Listed below are T cell receptor beta chains from one sample, sequenced in a study of T-cell memory formation after mild COVID-19. TCRdb reanalysed the 5' RACE reads using MiXCR and keeps one entry per CDR3 protein. The sample comprises 150,000 to 200,000 distinct CDR3 sequences, roughly 15% of which are singletons, and about 14% rests with the top ten. Sequencing was carried out using PBMCs or a T cell subset sorted from them (not recorded which). The origin of the receptors is an adult woman who had mild COVID-19 (a few samples of this study predate the infection). Cell type and time point are not known. Both conserved end residues are part of each CDR3. The D gene is left open where the match is weak. Rows give clone size only sometimes, using once, few, many, or a class for an expanded clone.

>TRBV19|NA|TRBJ1-5|few
TGTGCCAGTAGTATATCGGGAAATGGCAATCAGCCCCAGCATTTT
CASSISGNGNQPQHF
>TRBV3-1|NA|TRBJ2-3|NA
TGTGCCAGCAGCCCCTCGATGGGTCGCCTTAGCACAGATACGCAGTATTTT
CASSPSMGRLSTDTQYF
>TRBV12-3/TRBV12-4|NA|TRBJ2-3|once
TGTGCCAGCAGTTTGACCGGGACGGAGCCGTATTTT
CASSLTGTEPYF
>TRBV27|TRBD2|TRBJ2-5|few
TGTGCCAGCAGTCCCGTAGCGGGAGGGCCGGAAGAGACCCAGTACTTC
CASSPVAGGPEETQYF
>TRBV11-1|NA|TRBJ2-3|NA
TGTGCCAGCAGCCCACTCAGGGATACGCAGTATTTT
CASSPLRDTQYF
>TRBV12-3/TRBV12-4|NA|TRBJ1-1|NA
TGTGCCAGCAGTTTCGGGGAGAGCACTGAAGCTTTCTTT
CASSFGESTEAFF
>TRBV2|TRBD1|TRBJ2-7|NA
TGTGCCAGCAGTCAAAACACCGTCGGACAGGACGAGCAGTACTTC
CASSQNTVGQDEQYF
>TRBV20-1|TRBD2|TRBJ2-5|NA
TGCAGTGCTAGAGATGCTAGCGGGAGGGCCAGAGAGACCCAGTACTTC
CSARDASGRARETQYF
>TRBV3-1|TRBD2|TRBJ2-7|few
TGTGCCAGCAGCCACCGGGACTATCCTTCCTACGAGCAGTACTTC
CASSHRDYPSYEQYF
>TRBV5-1|TRBD1|TRBJ1-2|few
TGCGCCAGCAGCTTCGGACAGGGGGCGAAAGGCTACACCTTC
CASSFGQGAKGYTF
>TRBV20-1|NA|TRBJ1-5|NA
TGCAGTGCTAGAGAGTCAGGGTTCAATCAGCCCCAGCATTTT
CSARESGFNQPQHF
>TRBV30|TRBD1|TRBJ2-7|NA
TGTGCCTGGAGTGCTCCCCGGAGGGACAGGGGTAACGAGCAGTACTTC
CAWSAPRRDRGNEQYF
>TRBV20-1|TRBD2|TRBJ2-7|few
TGCAGTGCTAGAGATCCAGAGCGGGGCTCCTACGAGCAGTACTTC
CSARDPERGSYEQYF
>TRBV7-9|TRBD2|TRBJ2-1|few
TGTGCCAGCAGTCCACCCACTATCTTAGCGGGATTCTCCTACAATGAGCAGTTCTTC
CASSPPTILAGFSYNEQFF
>TRBV20-1|NA|TRBJ1-1|NA
TGCAGTGCTAAGATCTTGGGAATCCCATCAAGGACTGAAGCTTTCTTT
CSAKILGIPSRTEAFF
>TRBV19|NA|TRBJ2-2|NA
TGTGCCAGTAGTATGTGGCAGGGTAACACCGGGGAGCTGTTTTTT
CASSMWQGNTGELFF
>TRBV4-1|NA|TRBJ1-5|NA
TGCGCCAGCAGCCAAGTTGGACTAGCTTTGGTCGGCAATCAGCCCCAGCATTTT
CASSQVGLALVGNQPQHF
>TRBV7-2|NA|TRBJ2-1|NA
TGTGCCAGCAGCCCCTGGACAGCTCTTTACAATGAGCAGTTCTTC
CASSPWTALYNEQFF
>TRBV5-1|NA|TRBJ2-7|NA
TGCGCCAGCAGCTTGGGGGACGGCGACTACGAGCAGTACTTC
CASSLGDGDYEQYF
>TRBV5-6|NA|TRBJ2-3|NA
TGTGCCAGCAGTTACCAGCCGGATACGCAGTATTTT
CASSYQPDTQYF
>TRBV5-1|NA|TRBJ2-6|few
TGCGCCAGCAGCACGAACCCGGAGGCCTCTGGGGCCAACGTCCTGACTTTC
CASSTNPEASGANVLTF
>TRBV5-1|TRBD1|TRBJ2-2|many
TGCGCCAGCAGCTCCCGGACAGGGGGCGGGGAGCTGTTTTTT
CASSSRTGGGELFF
>TRBV7-6|NA|TRBJ2-4|NA
TGTGCCAGCAGTCAAGGGCGACCTGGCCAACAGAACATTCAGTACTTC
CASSQGRPGQQNIQYF
>TRBV18|TRBD1|TRBJ1-1|NA
TGTGCCAGCTCACCGGAACAGGGGGTCACTGAAGCTTTCTTT
CASSPEQGVTEAFF
>TRBV27|NA|TRBJ2-7|many
TGTGCCAGCAGCCCGTTGGGCAGCCTCGACGACGAGCAGTACTTC
CASSPLGSLDDEQYF
>TRBV20-1|TRBD2|TRBJ2-7|few
TGCAGTGCCAGGAATTTGGGGACTAGCATGATGGGCGAGCAGTACTTC
CSARNLGTSMMGEQYF
>TRBV4-3|TRBD2|TRBJ2-1|few
TGCGCCAGCAGCCAAGAACCAGCGGGAGGGTTGCGTGAGCAGTTCTTC
CASSQEPAGGLREQFF
>TRBV12-5|NA|TRBJ2-5|many
TGTGCTAGTGGTTTCTCCGGGGAGACCCAGTACTTC
CASGFSGETQYF
>TRBV7-2|NA|TRBJ2-1|many
TGTGCCAGCAGTCTTGGGTACTCTTACTACAATGAGCAGTTCTTC
CASSLGYSYYNEQFF